This record covers a single T cell receptor (beta chain). Its antigen is unknown. As defined, naive CD8 cells were CD45RO-negative and positively selected for CCR7, with terminally differentiated effector memory CD45RA+ cells excluded. Those who donated were healthy HIV-negative adults, with no recent acute infections or vaccinations reported. Germline V lookup: CDR1 LGHNA, CDR2 YSLEER. This CDR3 has 14 amino acids. Trimming took off 0 bases at V and 10 bases at J, with 13 bases between the two ends. The data are from a study of shared clonotypes between healthy human individuals. Points from the study as a whole: The low donor count limited represented genetic and exposure-history diversity.

Every subset had its genomic DNA shared out evenly among several immunoSEQ plates. TCRdb keeps only in-frame clones here, not all; method: immunoSEQ multiplex PCR. The sample lists about 2 million clones, roughly 95% occurring once. Sequencing was performed on naive CD8+ T cells sorted from blood. The chain uses TRBV4-3 and TRBJ2-1, with unresolved D. The sequence was collected from a young man in good health. In DNA form, the CDR3 reads TGCGCCAGCAGCCAAGATGGGCAGGCTGACGAGCAGTTCTTC. It encodes CASSQDGQADEQFF.